The rows below give T cell receptor beta chains drawn from one sample of a study of monozygotic twins with cystic fibrosis. The assay was immunoSEQ multiplex PCR, and TCRdb's table has in-frame clones only and misses some. The table includes tens of thousands of clones, under 90% detected once. Sequenced material: blood. These receptors came from a girl aged 2 to 9 with cystic fibrosis. Each CDR3 is given with its conserved first and last residue. The D gene is left open where the match is weak. Only part of the rows carry a size: once, few, many, or a class if the clone is expanded.

size: .
D: .
V: TRBV5-4
J: TRBJ1-2
CDR3: CASSLSPGGYTF
DNA: TGTGCCAGCAGCCTGAGTCCTGGGGGCTACACCTTC

size: .
D: TRBD1
V: TRBV5-6
J: TRBJ2-1
CDR3: CASSLGNRGPRNEQFF
DNA: TGTGCCAGCAGCTTGGGGAACAGGGGGCCTCGGAACGAGCAGTTCTTC

size: .
D: .
V: TRBV30
J: TRBJ2-3
CDR3: CAWSVGATDTQYF
DNA: TGTGCCTGGAGTGTGGGGGCCACAGATACGCAGTATTTT

size: .
D: .
V: TRBV5-1
J: TRBJ2-7
CDR3: CASSLTSYEQYF
DNA: TGCGCCAGCAGTTTGACTTCCTACGAGCAGTACTTC

size: .
D: TRBD1
V: TRBV6-6
J: TRBJ2-5
CDR3: CASSRDRAEETQYF
DNA: TGTGCCAGCAGCCGTGACAGGGCGGAAGAGACCCAGTACTTC

size: .
D: .
V: TRBV7-2
J: TRBJ2-7
CDR3: CASSNRFSSYEQYF
DNA: TGTGCCAGCAGCAACCGGTTTAGCTCCTACGAGCAGTACTTC

size: few
D: TRBD1
V: TRBV5-1
J: TRBJ1-2
CDR3: CASSPDRVNYGYTF
DNA: TGCGCCAGCAGCCCGGACAGGGTGAACTATGGCTACACCTTC

size: few
D: TRBD1
V: TRBV5-5
J: TRBJ1-5
CDR3: CASSERQGALNQPQHF
DNA: TGTGCCAGCAGCGAACGTCAGGGGGCCCTCAATCAGCCCCAGCATTTT

size: .
D: .
V: TRBV5-1
J: TRBJ2-3
CDR3: CASSSASSTDTQYF
DNA: TGCGCCAGCAGCAGTGCCAGTAGCACAGATACGCAGTATTTT

size: few
D: .
V: TRBV2
J: TRBJ1-1
CDR3: CASSRDMNTEAFF
DNA: TGTGCCAGCAGTAGGGATATGAACACTGAAGCTTTCTTT

size: once
D: .
V: TRBV4-1
J: TRBJ2-1
CDR3: CASSDEGGYNEQFF
DNA: TGCGCCAGCAGCGACGAGGGGGGGTACAATGAGCAGTTCTTC

size: .
D: TRBD1
V: TRBV5-6
J: TRBJ2-5
CDR3: CASSVGTGRREATQYF
DNA: TGTGCCAGCAGCGTGGGGACAGGGAGAAGGGAAGCGACCCAGTACTTC

size: .
D: TRBD1
V: TRBV14
J: TRBJ1-2
CDR3: CASSQELPQRGRGHDYGYTF
DNA: TGTGCCAGCAGCCAAGAACTGCCTCAACGTGGCAGGGGGCATGACTATGGCTACACCTTC

size: .
D: .
V: TRBV7-2
J: TRBJ2-7
CDR3: CASSLASGGSYEQYF
DNA: TGTGCCAGCAGCTTGGCGTCAGGGGGGTCCTACGAGCAGTACTTC